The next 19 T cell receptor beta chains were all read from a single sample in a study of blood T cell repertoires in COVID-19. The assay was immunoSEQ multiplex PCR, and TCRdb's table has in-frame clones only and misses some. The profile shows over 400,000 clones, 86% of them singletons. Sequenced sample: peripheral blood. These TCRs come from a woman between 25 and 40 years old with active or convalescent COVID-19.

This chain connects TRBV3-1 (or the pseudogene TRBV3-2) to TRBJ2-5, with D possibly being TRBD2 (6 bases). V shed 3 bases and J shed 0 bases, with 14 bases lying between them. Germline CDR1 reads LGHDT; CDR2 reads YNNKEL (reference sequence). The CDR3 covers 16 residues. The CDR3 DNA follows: TGTGCCAGCAGCCATCGGGGGAGTTGGTACCAAGAGACCCAGTACTTC. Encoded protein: CASSHRGSWYQETQYF.

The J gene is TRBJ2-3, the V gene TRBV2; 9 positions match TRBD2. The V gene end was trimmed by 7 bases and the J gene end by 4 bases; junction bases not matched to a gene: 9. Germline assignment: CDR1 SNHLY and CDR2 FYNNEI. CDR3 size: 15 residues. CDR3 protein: CASNGVAGVPDTQYF. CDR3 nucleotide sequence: TGTGCCAGCAATGGTGTAGCGGGAGTTCCAGATACGCAGTATTTT.

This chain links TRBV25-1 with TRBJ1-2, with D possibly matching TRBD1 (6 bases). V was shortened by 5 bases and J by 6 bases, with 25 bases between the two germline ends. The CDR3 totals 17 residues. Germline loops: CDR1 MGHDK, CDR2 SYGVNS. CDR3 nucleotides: TGTGCCAGCAGTCCCTATATTTGGACAGCCAGCCATCATGGCTACACCTTC. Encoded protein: CASSPYIWTASHHGYTF.

The CDR3 nucleotides are TGTGCCATCAGTCGGGGGACAGGGAGCACAGATACGCAGTATTTT. It codes for CAISRGTGSTDTQYF. The chain links TRBV10-3 to TRBJ2-3; 9 bases agree with TRBD1. Germline CDR1 ENHRY, CDR2 SYGVKD. This CDR3 is built from 15 residues. Germline trimming cut 5 bases from V and 0 bases from J; bases unmatched to any gene: 3.

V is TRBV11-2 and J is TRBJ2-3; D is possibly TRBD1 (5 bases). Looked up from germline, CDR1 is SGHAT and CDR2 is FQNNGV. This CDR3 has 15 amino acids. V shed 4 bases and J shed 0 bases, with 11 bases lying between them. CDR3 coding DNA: TGTGCCAGCAGCTGGCAGGGTAGTAGCACAGATACGCAGTATTTT. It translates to CASSWQGSSTDTQYF.

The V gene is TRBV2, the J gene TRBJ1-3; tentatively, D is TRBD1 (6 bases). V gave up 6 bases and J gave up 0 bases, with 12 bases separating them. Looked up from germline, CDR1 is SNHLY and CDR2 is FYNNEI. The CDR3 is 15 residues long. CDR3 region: CASRARTDSGNTIYF. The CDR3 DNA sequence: TGTGCCAGCAGAGCCCGGACAGACTCTGGAAACACCATATATTTT.

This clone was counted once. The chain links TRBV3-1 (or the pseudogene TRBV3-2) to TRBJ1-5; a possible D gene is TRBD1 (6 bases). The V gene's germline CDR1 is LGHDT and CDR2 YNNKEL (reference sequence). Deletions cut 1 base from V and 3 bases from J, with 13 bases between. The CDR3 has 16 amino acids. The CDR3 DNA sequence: TGTGCCAGCAGCCAAGGGACAGTACTAAACAATCAGCCCCAGCATTTT. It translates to CASSQGTVLNNQPQHF.

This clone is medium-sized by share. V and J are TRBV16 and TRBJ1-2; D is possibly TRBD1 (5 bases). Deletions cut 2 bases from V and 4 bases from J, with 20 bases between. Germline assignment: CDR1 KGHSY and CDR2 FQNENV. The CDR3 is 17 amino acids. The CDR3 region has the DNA TGTGCCAGCAGCCAAATCAAGATATCCAGGGCAAGCTATGGCTACACCTTC. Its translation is CASSQIKISRASYGYTF.

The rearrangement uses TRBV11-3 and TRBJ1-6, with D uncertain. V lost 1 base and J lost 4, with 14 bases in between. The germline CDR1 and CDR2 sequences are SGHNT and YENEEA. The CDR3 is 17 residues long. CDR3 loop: CASSLGQPPGYNSPLHF. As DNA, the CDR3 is TGTGCCAGCAGCTTAGGGCAGCCCCCGGGGTATAATTCACCCCTCCACTTT.

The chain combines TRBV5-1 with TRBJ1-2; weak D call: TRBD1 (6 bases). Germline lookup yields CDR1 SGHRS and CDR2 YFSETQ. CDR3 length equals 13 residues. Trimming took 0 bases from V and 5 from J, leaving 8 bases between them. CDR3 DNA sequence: TGCGCCAGCAGCTTGGTGCAGGGGTATGGCTACACCTTC. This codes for CASSLVQGYGYTF.

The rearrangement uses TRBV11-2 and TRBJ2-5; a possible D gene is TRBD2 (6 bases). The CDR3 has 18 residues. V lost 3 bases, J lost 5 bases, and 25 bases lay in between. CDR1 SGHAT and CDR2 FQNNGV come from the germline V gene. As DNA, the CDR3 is TGTGCCAGCAGCTTCACAACCCTTTCTTGGCGGGACCGGGAGACCCAGTACTTC. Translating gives CASSFTTLSWRDRETQYF.

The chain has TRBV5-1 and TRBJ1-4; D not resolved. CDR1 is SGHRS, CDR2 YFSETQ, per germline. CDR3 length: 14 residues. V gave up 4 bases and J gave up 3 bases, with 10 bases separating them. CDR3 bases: TGCGCCAGCAGCGTAGGAGTGTCTAATGAAAAACTGTTTTTT. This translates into CASSVGVSNEKLFF.

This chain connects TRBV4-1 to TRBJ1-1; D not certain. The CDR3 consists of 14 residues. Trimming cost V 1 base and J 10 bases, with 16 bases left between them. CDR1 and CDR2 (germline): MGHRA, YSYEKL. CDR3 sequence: CASSQVTASDLAFF. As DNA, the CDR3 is TGCGCCAGCAGCCAAGTCACGGCTAGTGATTTAGCTTTCTTT.

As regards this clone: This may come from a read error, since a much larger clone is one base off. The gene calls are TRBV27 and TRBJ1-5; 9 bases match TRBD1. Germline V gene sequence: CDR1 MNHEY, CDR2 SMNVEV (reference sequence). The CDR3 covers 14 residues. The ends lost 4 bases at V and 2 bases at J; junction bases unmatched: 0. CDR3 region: CASSWTGGNQPQHF. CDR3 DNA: TGTGCCAGCAGTTGGACAGGGGGCAATCAGCCCCAGCATTTT.

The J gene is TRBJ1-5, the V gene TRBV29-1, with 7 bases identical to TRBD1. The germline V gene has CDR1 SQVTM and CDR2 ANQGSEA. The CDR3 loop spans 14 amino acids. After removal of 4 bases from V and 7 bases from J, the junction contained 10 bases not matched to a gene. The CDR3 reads CSVGQGGSGQPQHF. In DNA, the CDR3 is TGCAGCGTTGGGCAGGGGGGATCTGGGCAGCCCCAGCATTTT.

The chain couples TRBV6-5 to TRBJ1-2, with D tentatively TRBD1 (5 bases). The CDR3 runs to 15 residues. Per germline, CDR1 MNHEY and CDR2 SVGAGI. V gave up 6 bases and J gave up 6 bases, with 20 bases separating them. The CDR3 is CASSATLTVINGYTF. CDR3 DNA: TGTGCCAGCAGCGCGACCTTGACAGTCATAAATGGCTACACCTTC.

CDR3 protein: CSVEGVESGYTF. The CDR3 region has the DNA TGCAGCGTTGAAGGTGTAGAAAGTGGCTACACCTTC. V and J are TRBV29-1 and TRBJ1-2, with D unresolved. CDR1 and CDR2 (germline): SQVTM, ANQGSEA. The CDR3 covers 12 residues. The V gene lost 1 base and the J gene lost 7 bases, with 10 bases spanning the gap.

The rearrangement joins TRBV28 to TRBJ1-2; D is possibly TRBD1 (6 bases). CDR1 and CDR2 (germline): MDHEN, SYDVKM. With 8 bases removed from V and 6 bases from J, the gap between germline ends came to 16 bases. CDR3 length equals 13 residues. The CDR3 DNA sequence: TGTGCCAGCGCCGAAGGGGGGGCTAATGGCTACACCTTC. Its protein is CASAEGGANGYTF.

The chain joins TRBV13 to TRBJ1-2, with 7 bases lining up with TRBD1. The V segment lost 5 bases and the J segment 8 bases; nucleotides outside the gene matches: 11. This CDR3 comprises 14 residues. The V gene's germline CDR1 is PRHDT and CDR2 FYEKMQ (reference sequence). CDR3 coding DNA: TGTGCCAGCAGCGTGGAAACAGGGGCCAACGGCTACACCTTC. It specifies CASSVETGANGYTF.